This passage covers 17 T cell receptor beta chains from one sample sequenced in a study of T-cell memory formation after mild COVID-19. TCRdb processed the 5' RACE reads anew with MiXCR; each CDR3 protein has one entry. The sample contains 150,000 to 200,000 distinct CDR3 sequences, 31% of which appear only once. The sample comprised PBMCs or a T cell subset sorted from them (not recorded which). Source of these receptors: an adult woman who had mild COVID-19 (a few samples of this study predate the infection). Cell type and time point are not known.

The chain has TRBV12-3 or TRBV12-4 and TRBJ2-1, with TRBD2 identical over 8 bases. V was pared by 4 bases and J by 9 bases, with 11 bases of the junction left unmatched. The CDR3 length is 15 residues. CDR3 protein: CASSYSGTRGGEQFF. CDR3 in DNA: TGTGCCAGCAGTTACTCCGGGACTAGGGGTGGTGAGCAGTTCTTC.

The rearrangement uses TRBV12-3 or TRBV12-4 and TRBJ2-5, with 14 bases that match TRBD2. The trim removed 6 bases at V and 6 bases at J, leaving 21 bases unmatched. The CDR3 is 20 residues long. The CDR3 DNA sequence: TGTGCCAGCAGCCCAAGTCCCTCCGGGACTAGCGGGGGAAACCGAAAGACCCAGTACTTC. Translated, it gives CASSPSPSGTSGGNRKTQYF.

V and J are TRBV20-1 and TRBJ2-7, with 7 bases lining up with TRBD2. Germline V CDR1 and CDR2: DFQATT, SNEGSKA (reference sequence). The CDR3 contains 15 residues. After removal of 0 bases from V and 2 bases from J, the junction contained 7 bases not matched to a gene. CDR3 region: CSARDSVRETYEQYF. The CDR3 DNA follows: TGCAGTGCTAGAGATTCGGTGCGGGAGACCTACGAGCAGTACTTC.

Only a few counts were recorded for this clonotype. The chain employs TRBV5-1 and TRBJ2-2; D call uncertain. The CDR3 contains 16 residues. Germline V gene sequence: CDR1 SGHRS, CDR2 YFSETQ. Trimming took 4 bases from V and 3 from J, leaving 16 bases between them. The CDR3 DNA is TGCGCCAGCAGCCCGGTTTTAAGGGAAGACACCGGGGAGCTGTTTTTT. This translates into CASSPVLREDTGELFF. The full variable domain, completed using reference TRBV5-1 and TRBJ2-2, is KAGVTQTPRYLIKTRGQQVTLSCSPISGHRSVSWYQQTPGQGLQFLFEYFSETQRNKGNFPGRFSGRQFSNSRSEMNVSTLELGDSALYLCASSPVLREDTGELFFGEGSRLTVL.

The table lists this clonotype with many counts. The chain uses TRBV4-1 and TRBJ2-3, with TRBD1 matching 7 bases. CDR3 size: 15 residues. With 5 bases clipped from V and 8 bases from J, the junction kept 13 bases outside the gene matches. Germline CDR1 and CDR2: MGHRA and YSYEKL. The CDR3 nucleotides read TGCGCCAGCAGCAGCGAAGACAGGGTGGTGGGTACGCAGTATTTT. Amino acids: CASSSEDRVVGTQYF.

This clonotype turned up a few times. This chain uses TRBV13 with TRBJ2-3; D is ambiguous. This CDR3 is built from 13 residues. The germline gives CDR1 PRHDT, CDR2 FYEKMQ (reference sequence). Trimming removed 0 bases at V and 4 bases at J, with 5 bases between. This CDR3 is CASSLGPADTQYF. For the CDR3, the DNA is TGTGCCAGCAGCTTAGGGCCGGCAGATACGCAGTATTTT.

The chain is built from TRBV4-2 and TRBJ1-5; possibly TRBD1 for D (5 bases). The CDR3 contains 15 residues. The V end lost 1 base, the J end lost 0 bases, and 7 bases lay between the germline ends. The germline CDR1 and CDR2 sequences are LGHNA and YNFKEQ. The CDR3 DNA reads as TGTGCCAGCAGCCAAGGGGGGTATAGCAATCAGCCCCAGCATTTT. This translates into CASSQGGYSNQPQHF.

The chain has TRBV6-5 and TRBJ1-1; D uncertain. V shed 2 bases and J shed 2 bases, with 9 bases lying between them. The CDR3 covers 14 residues. Germline assignment: CDR1 MNHEY and CDR2 SVGAGI. Here the CDR3 reads CASSYQELNTEAFF. The CDR3 DNA follows: TGTGCCAGCAGTTACCAGGAGCTAAACACTGAAGCTTTCTTT.

This rearrangement joins TRBV5-5 to TRBJ2-1; possibly TRBD1 for D (7 bases). V lost 3 bases, J lost 3 bases, and 19 bases lay in between. This CDR3 comprises 17 residues. The V gene's germline CDR1 is SGHKS and CDR2 YYEKEE (reference sequence). CDR3 in DNA: TGTGCCAGCAGCTCCATCCCCAGGGGGGTCCTCTACAATGAGCAGTTCTTC. This codes for CASSSIPRGVLYNEQFF.

The chain joins TRBV5-1 to TRBJ2-1; 12 nucleotides line up with TRBD2. Per germline, CDR1 SGHRS and CDR2 YFSETQ. The CDR3 length is 17 residues. With V trimmed by 2 bases and J by 8 bases, 11 bases remained unmatched. As DNA, the CDR3 is TGCGCCAGCAGCTTTCTGACTAGCGGGGGTCCAGGGGATGAGCAGTTCTTC. Protein product: CASSFLTSGGPGDEQFF.

This clonotype has ten or more counts. This chain joins TRBV9 and TRBJ2-1, with a possible D match to TRBD2 (5 bases). Germline CDR1 and CDR2: SGDLS and YYNGEE. V was clipped by 0 bases and J by 9 bases, with 13 bases between them. This CDR3 is built from 14 residues. The CDR3 coding sequence is TGTGCCAGCAGCGTAGACCCCGAGGGCGGTGAGCAGTTCTTC. As protein: CASSVDPEGGEQFF.

The chain employs TRBV5-1 and TRBJ1-1; D possibly corresponds to TRBD1 (6 bases). In germline, CDR1 is SGHRS, CDR2 YFSETQ. V lost 0 bases and J 6 bases, leaving 15 bases between the germline ends. The CDR3 runs 15 residues. CDR3 DNA: TGCGCCAGCAGCTTGGGGGCAGGGGAATATGCTGAAGCTTTCTTT. It yields the protein CASSLGAGEYAEAFF.

This chain joins TRBV4-1 and TRBJ2-5; the match to TRBD2 covers 9 bases. The length of the CDR3 is 14 residues. CDR1 and CDR2 (germline): MGHRA, YSYEKL. With V trimmed by 3 bases and J by 5 bases, 4 bases remained unmatched. CDR3 nucleotide sequence: TGCGCCAGCAGCCAGATAGCGGGGGTCGAGACCCAGTACTTC. It is translated as CASSQIAGVETQYF.

This clonotype was seen a handful of times. The chain combines TRBV29-1 with TRBJ2-5, with D perhaps TRBD1 (6 bases). Trimming stripped 6 bases from V and 4 bases from J, with 12 bases between. Germline CDR1 is SQVTM and CDR2 is ANQGSEA. This CDR3 region has 12 residues. The CDR3 sequence is CSVQGTVETQYF. CDR3 nucleotide sequence: TGCAGCGTACAGGGTACCGTAGAGACCCAGTACTTC.

The chain joins TRBV7-8 to TRBJ1-2; D remains unclear. Trimming took off 1 base at V and 4 bases at J, with 10 bases between the two ends. Germline V gives CDR1 SGHVS, CDR2 FQNEAQ. The CDR3 consists of 14 residues. In DNA, the CDR3 is TGTGCCAGCAGCTTAGACCAGGTCGGCTATGGCTACACCTTC. Amino acids: CASSLDQVGYGYTF. The full variable domain, its missing parts supplied by reference TRBV7-8 and TRBJ1-2, is GAGVSQSPRYKVAKRGQDVALRCDPISGHVSLFWYQQALGQGPEFLTYFQNEAQLDKSGLPSDRFFAERPEGSVSTLKIQRTQQEDSAVYLCASSLDQVGYGYTFGSGTRLTVV.

The J gene is TRBJ2-7, the V gene TRBV19; tentative D call: TRBD1 (6 bases). V shed 5 bases and J shed 1 base, with 15 bases lying between them. Germline V gene sequence: CDR1 LNHDA, CDR2 SQIVND (reference sequence). The CDR3 length is 15 residues. CDR3 loop: CASSWDTHESYEQYF. DNA of the CDR3: TGTGCCAGTAGTTGGGACACACATGAATCCTACGAGCAGTACTTC.

The chain joins TRBV12-3 or TRBV12-4 to TRBJ1-6; D might be TRBD1 (5 bases). CDR3 length equals 15 residues. V was trimmed by 0 bases and J by 10 bases, leaving 13 bases between them. The CDR3 DNA follows: TGTGCCAGCAGTTTAGCCAGGGCCCAGAGATCACCCCTCCACTTT. As protein: CASSLARAQRSPLHF.